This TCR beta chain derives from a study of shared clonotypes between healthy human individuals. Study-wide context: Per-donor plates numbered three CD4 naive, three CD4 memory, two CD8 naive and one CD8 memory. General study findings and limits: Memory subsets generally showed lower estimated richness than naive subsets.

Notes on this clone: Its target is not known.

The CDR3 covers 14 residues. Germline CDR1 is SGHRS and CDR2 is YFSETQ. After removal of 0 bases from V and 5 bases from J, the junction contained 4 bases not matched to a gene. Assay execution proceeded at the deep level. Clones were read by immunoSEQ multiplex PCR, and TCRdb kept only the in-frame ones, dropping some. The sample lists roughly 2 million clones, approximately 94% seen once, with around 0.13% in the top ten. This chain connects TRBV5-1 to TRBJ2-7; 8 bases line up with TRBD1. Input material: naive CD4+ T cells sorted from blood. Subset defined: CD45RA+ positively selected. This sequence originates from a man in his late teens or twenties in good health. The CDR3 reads CASSLGDRFDEQYF. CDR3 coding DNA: TGCGCCAGCAGCTTGGGGGACAGGTTCGACGAGCAGTACTTC.